The subject of this entry is one T cell receptor beta chain. Its antigen is not identified. The data were taken from a study of cytomegalovirus exposure and HLA in healthy donors. Study-wide findings and caveats: It is likely that the observed cluster of highly shared sequence variants was a sequencing artifact.

The CDR3 runs 14 residues. After removal of 5 bases from V and 11 bases from J, the junction contained 12 bases not matched to a gene. Germline V gives CDR1 SEHNR, CDR2 FQNEAQ (reference sequence). The PCR used 60 Vbeta and 13 Jbeta primers. Produced via immunoSEQ multiplex PCR; TCRdb's table is partial and in-frame only. The sample contains about 120,000 clones, less than 10% of which appear only once. The sequencing sample was made of PBMCs. The receptor comes from a woman between 40 and 50 years old in good health and CMV-seropositive. J is TRBJ2-5 and V is TRBV7-9; 9 bases are a match to TRBD1. Here the CDR3 DNA reads TGTGCCAGCAGCCACGGGACAGGGAGCTCCGTGCAGTACTTC. Translated: CASSHGTGSSVQYF.